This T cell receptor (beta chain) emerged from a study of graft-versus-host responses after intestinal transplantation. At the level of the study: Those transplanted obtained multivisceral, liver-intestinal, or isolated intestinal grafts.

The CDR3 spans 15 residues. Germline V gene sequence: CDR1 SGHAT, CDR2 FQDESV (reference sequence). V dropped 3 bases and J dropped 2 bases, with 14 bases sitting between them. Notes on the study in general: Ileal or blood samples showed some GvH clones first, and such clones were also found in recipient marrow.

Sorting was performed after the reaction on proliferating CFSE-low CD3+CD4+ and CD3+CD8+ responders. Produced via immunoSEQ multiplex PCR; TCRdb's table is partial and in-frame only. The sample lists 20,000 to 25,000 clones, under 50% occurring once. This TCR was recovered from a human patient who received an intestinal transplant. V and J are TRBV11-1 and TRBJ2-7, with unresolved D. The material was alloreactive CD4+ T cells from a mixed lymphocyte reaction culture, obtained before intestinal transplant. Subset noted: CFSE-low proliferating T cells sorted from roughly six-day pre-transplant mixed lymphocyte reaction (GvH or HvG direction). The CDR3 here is CASSFLSINTYEQYF. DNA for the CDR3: TGTGCCAGCAGCTTTCTCAGTATTAACACCTACGAGCAGTACTTC.